The clone carrying this TCR beta chain was counted ten times or more. The antigen is not known. The data are from a study of CD8+CD57+ T cells in acquired aplastic anemia. Study conclusions and caveats: Patients showed no significant difference from controls in CD8+ Simpson's diversity.

Genomic DNA acted as the template from which TCR beta VDJ combination and CDR3 sequence profiling were carried out. TCRdb re-called the reads with MiXCR, one entry per CDR3 protein. Among roughly 130,000 distinct CDR3 sequences listed, 48% were seen once. Germline lookup yields CDR1 SEHNR and CDR2 FQNEAQ (reference sequence). V was pared by 7 bases and J by 0 bases, with 18 bases between. The CDR3 runs 16 residues. The chain recombines TRBV7-9 with TRBJ1-2; D is unresolved. Specimen: sorted CD4+, CD8+, or CD8+CD57+ T cells (not recorded which) from PBMCs. The sequence was obtained from a human donor in good health, serving as a control. CDR3 protein: CASNPWGVQTNYGYTF. The CDR3 DNA is TGTGCCAGCAACCCCTGGGGAGTCCAGACTAACTATGGCTACACCTTC.